This T cell receptor (beta chain) was sequenced for a study of blood T cells in healthy people across ages. CDR3 size: 18 residues. CDR1 is MNHEY and CDR2 is SVGAGI in the germline V gene. Next came a second PCR, run for about 6 to 12 cycles, which used a sample-barcoded 5' primer along with a J-beta primer mix. TCRdb redid the calling of the 5' RACE reads with MiXCR, one entry per CDR3 protein. Counted here are 1.5 million to 1.8 million distinct CDR3 sequences, approximately 42% occurring once; the ten biggest clones make up under 5%. Turning to this clonotype: One junction end disagrees with the germline gene, perhaps due to a read error.

The chain carries TRBV6-5 and TRBJ1-2; D may be TRBD1 (5 bases). Sequenced: blood. The sequence was obtained from a woman between 18 and 30 years old in good health. The CDR3 protein is CASSYISQGAPATYDYTF. CDR3 DNA sequence: TGTGCCAGCAGTTACATCTCGCAGGGTGCCCCCGCTACCTATGACTACACCTTC.